The T cell receptor beta chain under discussion was sequenced for a study of identical twins. A universal primer site was added by template switching, and unique molecular identifiers were carried by the cDNA. TCRdb analysed the 5' RACE reads with MiXCR anew, one entry per CDR3 protein. Found here are around 500,000 distinct CDR3 sequences, approximately 15% of them singletons; the top ten hold 0.5% to 0.65%. V was shortened by 6 bases and J by 10 bases, with 17 bases between the two germline ends. CDR3 length: 12 amino acids. Per germline, CDR1 DFQATT and CDR2 SNEGSKA (reference sequence). The donors were all healthy and Caucasian. The same data also went into a second study, on yellow fever vaccine responses in identical twins.

This TCR derives from a woman between 18 and 29 years old in good health. The V and J genes are TRBV20-1 and TRBJ2-3; D uncertain. The sequencing sample was made of CD4+ T cells sorted from blood. The CDR3 DNA reads as TGCAGTGCGAAATCTAGTCTGGCAGCGCAGTATTTT. Protein sequence: CSAKSSLAAQYF.